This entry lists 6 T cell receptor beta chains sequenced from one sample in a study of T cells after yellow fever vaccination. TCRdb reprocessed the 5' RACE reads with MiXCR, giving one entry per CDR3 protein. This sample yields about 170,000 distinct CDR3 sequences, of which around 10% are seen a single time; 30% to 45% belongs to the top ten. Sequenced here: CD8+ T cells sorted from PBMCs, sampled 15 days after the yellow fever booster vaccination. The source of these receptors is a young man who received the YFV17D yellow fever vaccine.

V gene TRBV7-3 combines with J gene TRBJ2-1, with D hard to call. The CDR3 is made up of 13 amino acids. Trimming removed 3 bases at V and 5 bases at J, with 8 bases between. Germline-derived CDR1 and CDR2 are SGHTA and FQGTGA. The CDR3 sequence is CASSFPGNNEQFF. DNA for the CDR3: TGTGCCAGCAGCTTCCCGGGCAACAATGAGCAGTTCTTC.

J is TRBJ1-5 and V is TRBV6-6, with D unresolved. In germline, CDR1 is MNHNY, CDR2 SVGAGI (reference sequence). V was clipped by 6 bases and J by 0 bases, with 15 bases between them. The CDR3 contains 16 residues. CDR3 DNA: TGTGCCAGCAGCTTACCGTTGTACCTTAGCAATCAGCCCCAGCATTTT. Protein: CASSLPLYLSNQPQHF.

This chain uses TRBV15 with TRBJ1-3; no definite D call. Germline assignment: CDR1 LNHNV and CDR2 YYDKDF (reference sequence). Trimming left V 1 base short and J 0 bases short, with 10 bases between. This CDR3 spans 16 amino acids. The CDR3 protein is CATSRARTHSGNTIYF. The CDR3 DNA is TGTGCCACCAGCAGAGCCAGGACCCACTCTGGAAACACCATATATTTT.

The CDR3 region has the DNA TGTGCCACCTTTGTTGGGGGCGCAGGCTATGGCTACACCTTC. It specifies CATFVGGAGYGYTF. This chain links TRBV6-6 with TRBJ1-2; possibly TRBD1 for D (6 bases). The germline V and J ends were trimmed by 10 bases and 4 bases, with 19 bases remaining between them. The CDR3 runs to 14 residues. Germline values: CDR1 MNHNY, CDR2 SVGAGI (reference sequence).

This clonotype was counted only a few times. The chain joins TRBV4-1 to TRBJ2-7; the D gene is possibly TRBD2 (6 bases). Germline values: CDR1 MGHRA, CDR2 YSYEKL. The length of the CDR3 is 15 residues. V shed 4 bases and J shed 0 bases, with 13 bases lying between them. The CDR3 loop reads CASSPGVLSSYEQYV. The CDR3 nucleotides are TGCGCCAGCAGCCCGGGGGTCCTGAGCTCCTACGAGCAGTACGTC.

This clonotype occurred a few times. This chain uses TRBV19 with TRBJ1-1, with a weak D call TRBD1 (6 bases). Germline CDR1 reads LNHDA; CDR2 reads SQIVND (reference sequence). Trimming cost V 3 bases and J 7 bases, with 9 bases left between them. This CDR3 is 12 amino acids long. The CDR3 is CASSIGGLEAFF. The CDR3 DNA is TGTGCCAGTAGTATCGGGGGGCTTGAAGCTTTCTTT.